This T cell receptor (beta chain) was recovered during a study of blood T cell repertoires in COVID-19. Per the original methods: Amplification with reference gene primers provided the estimates of nucleated cell counts. Generated by immunoSEQ multiplex PCR, the TCRdb table keeps only in-frame clones and is missing some. The V and J calls and clone size are taken from that table; D and trimming were inferred from the DNA. The table lists roughly 160,000 clones, about 87% of them singletons. The CDR3 has 15 amino acids. Germline assignment: CDR1 SGHAT and CDR2 FQNNGV. V shed 5 bases, J shed 0 bases, and the junction held 4 bases outside the gene matches.

The sample comprised peripheral blood. The rearrangement links TRBV11-2 to TRBJ2-1, with 7 bases lining up with TRBD2. The receptor's source is a woman in her 70s with COVID-19, enrolled during active disease. CDR3 residues: CASSLRDYSYNEQFF. CDR3 sequence (DNA): TGTGCCAGCAGCCTCCGGGACTACTCCTACAATGAGCAGTTCTTC.